The sequence of this T cell receptor beta chain was determined in a study of T cell changes during pregnancy in multiple sclerosis. The assay was immunoSEQ multiplex PCR, and TCRdb's table has in-frame clones only and misses some. The repertoire holds about 9,500 clones, with more than 80% as singletons. This CDR3 comprises 15 residues. Germline CDR1 is LGHNA and CDR2 is YSLEER. The V and J ends lost 4 bases and 6 bases, in that order; junction bases with no gene match: 7. The chain uses TRBV4-3 and TRBJ2-7, with 12 bases identical to TRBD1. This material consisted of CD8+ T cells from peripheral blood mononuclear cells, taken in the third trimester of pregnancy. The receptor was derived from a female donor in good health, enrolled as a control in a pregnancy study. The CDR3: CASSRRWDRGLEQYF. As DNA, the CDR3 is TGCGCCAGCAGCCGGCGATGGGACAGGGGGCTCGAGCAGTACTTC.